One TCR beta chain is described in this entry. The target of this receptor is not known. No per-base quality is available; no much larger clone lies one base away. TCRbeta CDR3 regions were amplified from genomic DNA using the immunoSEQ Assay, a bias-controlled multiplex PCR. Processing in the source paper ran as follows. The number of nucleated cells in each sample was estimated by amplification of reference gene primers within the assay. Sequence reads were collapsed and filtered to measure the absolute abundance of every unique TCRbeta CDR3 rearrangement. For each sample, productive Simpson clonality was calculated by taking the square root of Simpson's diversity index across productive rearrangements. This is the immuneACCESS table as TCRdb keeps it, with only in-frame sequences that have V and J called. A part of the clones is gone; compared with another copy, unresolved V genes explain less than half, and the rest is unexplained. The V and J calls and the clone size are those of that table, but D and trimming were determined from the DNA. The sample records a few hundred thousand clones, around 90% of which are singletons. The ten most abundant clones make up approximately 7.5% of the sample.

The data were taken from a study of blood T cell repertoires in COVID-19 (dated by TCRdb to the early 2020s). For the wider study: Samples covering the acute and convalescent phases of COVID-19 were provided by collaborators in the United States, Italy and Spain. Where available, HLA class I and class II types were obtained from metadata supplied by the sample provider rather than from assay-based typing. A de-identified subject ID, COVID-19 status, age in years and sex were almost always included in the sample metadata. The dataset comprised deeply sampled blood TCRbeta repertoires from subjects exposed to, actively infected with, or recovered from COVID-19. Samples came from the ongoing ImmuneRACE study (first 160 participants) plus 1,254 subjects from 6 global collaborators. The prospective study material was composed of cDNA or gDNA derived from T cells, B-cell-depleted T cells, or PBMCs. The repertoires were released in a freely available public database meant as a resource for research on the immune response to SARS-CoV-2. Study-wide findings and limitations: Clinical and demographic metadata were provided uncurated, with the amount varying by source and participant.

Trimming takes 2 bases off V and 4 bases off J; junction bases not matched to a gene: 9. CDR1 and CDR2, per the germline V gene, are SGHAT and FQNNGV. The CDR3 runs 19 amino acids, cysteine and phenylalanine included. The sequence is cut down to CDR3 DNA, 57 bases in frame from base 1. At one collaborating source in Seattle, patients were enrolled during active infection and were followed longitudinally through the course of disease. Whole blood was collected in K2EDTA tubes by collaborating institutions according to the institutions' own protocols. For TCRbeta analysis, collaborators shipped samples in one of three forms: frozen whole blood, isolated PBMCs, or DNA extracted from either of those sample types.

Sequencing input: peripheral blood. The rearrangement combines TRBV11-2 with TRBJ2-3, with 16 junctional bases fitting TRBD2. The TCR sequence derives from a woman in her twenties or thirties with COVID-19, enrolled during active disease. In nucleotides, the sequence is TGTGCCAGCAGCTTAAAGGGACTAGCGGGAGGGCGGGCGGCAGATACGCAGTATTTT. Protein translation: CASSLKGLAGGRAADTQYF.